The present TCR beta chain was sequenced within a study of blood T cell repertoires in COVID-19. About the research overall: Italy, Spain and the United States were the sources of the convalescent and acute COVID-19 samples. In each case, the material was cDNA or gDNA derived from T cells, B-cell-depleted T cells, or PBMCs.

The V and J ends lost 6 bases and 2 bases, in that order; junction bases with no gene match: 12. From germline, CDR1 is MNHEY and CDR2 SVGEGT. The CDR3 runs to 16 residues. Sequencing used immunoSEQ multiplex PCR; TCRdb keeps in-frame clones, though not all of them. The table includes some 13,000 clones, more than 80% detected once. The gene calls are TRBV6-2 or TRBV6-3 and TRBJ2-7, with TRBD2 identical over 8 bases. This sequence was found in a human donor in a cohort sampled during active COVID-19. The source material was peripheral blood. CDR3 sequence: CASSTIAGILTYEQYF. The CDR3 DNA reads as TGTGCCAGCAGCACTATAGCGGGGATACTGACCTACGAGCAGTACTTC.